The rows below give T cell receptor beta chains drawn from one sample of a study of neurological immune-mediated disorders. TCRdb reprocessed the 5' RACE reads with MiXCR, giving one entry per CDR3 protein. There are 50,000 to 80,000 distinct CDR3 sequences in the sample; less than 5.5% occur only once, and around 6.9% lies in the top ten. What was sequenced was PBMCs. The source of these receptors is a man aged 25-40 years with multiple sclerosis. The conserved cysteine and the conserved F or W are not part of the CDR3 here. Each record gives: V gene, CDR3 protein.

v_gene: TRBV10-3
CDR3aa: AISVRTGTGELF

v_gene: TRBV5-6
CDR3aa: ASSSFTGDQY

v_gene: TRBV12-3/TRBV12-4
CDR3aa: ASSPNSGNTIY

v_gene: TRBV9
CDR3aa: ASSVTDTNSPLH

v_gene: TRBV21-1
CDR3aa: ASSQPAMNTEAF

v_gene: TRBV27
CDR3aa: ASRSGQGIQPQN

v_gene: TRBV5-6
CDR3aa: ASSLRQGMSEAF

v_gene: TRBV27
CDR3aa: ASSFRPGGNQPQH

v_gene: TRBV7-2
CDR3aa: ASGDRGRVGGYT

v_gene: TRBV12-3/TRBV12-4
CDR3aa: ASSSSSGGAFNEQF

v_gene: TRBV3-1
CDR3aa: ASSHLGGTREEAF

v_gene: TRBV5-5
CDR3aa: ASSLAGAVDEKLF

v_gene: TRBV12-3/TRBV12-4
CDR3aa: ASSGGANTEAF

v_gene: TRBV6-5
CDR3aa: ASSLQGSGYT

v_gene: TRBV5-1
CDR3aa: ASSLEMNTEAF

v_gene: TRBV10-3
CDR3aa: AISISGNTIY

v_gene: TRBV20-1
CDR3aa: SARDRSSTDTQY

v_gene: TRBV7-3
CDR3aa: ASSLVMTDTQY

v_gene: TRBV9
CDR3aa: ASSVIPGRAQSYGYT

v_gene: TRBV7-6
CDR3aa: ASSLEGISETQY

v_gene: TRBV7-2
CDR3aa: ASSPDWGAEGYT

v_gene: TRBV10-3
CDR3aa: AIQPQGEVTEAF

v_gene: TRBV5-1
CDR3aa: ASSYSQGGEAF

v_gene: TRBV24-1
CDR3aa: ATSEANTEAF

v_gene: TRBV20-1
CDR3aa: SARDPRVPKETQY

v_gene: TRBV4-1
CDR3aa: ASSQSSFTNGYGYT

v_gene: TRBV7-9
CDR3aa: ASRRTENSHEQY

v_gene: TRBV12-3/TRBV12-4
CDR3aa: ASSSHLDGFNEKLF